The present TCR beta chain was sequenced within a study of beta chain features in type 1 diabetes. Findings and caveats of the study: Across all four CD4+ subsets, people with type 1 diabetes showed modestly shorter TCRB CDR3s.

The CDR3 spans 12 residues. Germline assignment: CDR1 SQVTM and CDR2 ANQGSEA. CD4+ naive, central memory, regulatory and stem cell-like memory cells were sorted via CD45RO/CCR7/CD25/CD127/CD95/CD27. Populations obtained by sorting all exceeded 95% purity. This clone was counted a few times. What it recognizes is unknown. At one of its ends the junction is not consistent with the germline gene, which may arise from a read error. The investigators reverse transcribed all of the isolated RNA, so they sequenced expressed TCRB transcripts. Profiled with immunoSEQ multiplex PCR; TCRdb holds only in-frame clones, not every one. Of almost 350,000 clones in the sample, 7% to 10% were seen once.

The sample taken for sequencing was central memory CD4+ T cells from blood. The TCR was taken from a man aged 30 to 45 with type 1 diabetes. This rearrangement joins TRBV29-1 to TRBJ1-1; TRBD1 agrees at 7 bases. The CDR3: CSAEGQAIGAFF. For the CDR3, the DNA is TGCAGCGCTGAAGGACAGGCGATCGGGGCTTTCTTT.